A selection of T cell receptor beta chains follows, all from one sample in a study of CD8 T cells in ankylosing spondylitis. TCRdb called the 5' RACE reads again in MiXCR, with one record for every CDR3 protein. The table lists about 160,000 distinct CDR3 sequences, around 42% of them singletons. Sequences were obtained from synovial fluid, either unsorted or a sorted T cell fraction (not recorded which). These receptor sequences come from a male donor with ankylosing spondylitis. The CDR3 runs from the conserved cysteine through the conserved F or W. A D gene is named only where the DNA matches it firmly. A row's size may be missing; if present it is once, few, many or a size class.

clone size	D gene	V gene	J gene	CDR3 protein	CDR3 DNA
NA	NA	TRBV24-1	TRBJ1-2	CATSESGRHNYGYTF	TGTGCCACCAGTGAGAGCGGGAGGCATAACTATGGCTACACCTTC
few	TRBD2	TRBV12-3/TRBV12-4	TRBJ2-3	CASSLVSAGGADTQYF	TGTGCCAGCAGTTTAGTTTCGGCGGGAGGCGCAGATACGCAGTATTTT
NA	TRBD1	TRBV5-1	TRBJ1-2	CASSLVARGPGYTF	TGCGCCAGCAGCTTGGTTGCCAGGGGGCCTGGCTACACCTTC
NA	NA	TRBV7-9	TRBJ1-3	CASSRTGRSGNTIYF	TGTGCCAGCAGCCGCACAGGACGCTCTGGAAACACCATATATTTT
once	TRBD1	TRBV19	TRBJ2-2	CASSLRTGGGGGELFF	TGTGCCAGTAGTCTCAGGACAGGGGGCGGCGGCGGGGAGCTGTTTTTT
medium-sized	NA	TRBV3-1	TRBJ2-1	CASSHEDTEQFF	TGTGCCAGCAGCCATGAGGACACTGAGCAGTTCTTC
few	NA	TRBV5-1	TRBJ2-5	CASSLTGFQKTQYF	TGCGCCAGCAGCTTAACAGGTTTTCAAAAGACCCAGTACTTC
NA	TRBD1	TRBV5-1	TRBJ1-4	CASSFGTGEFATNEKLFF	TGCGCCAGCAGCTTCGGGACAGGGGAATTTGCAACTAATGAAAAACTGTTTTTT
NA	TRBD2	TRBV6-2/TRBV6-3	TRBJ2-3	CASSYRRLAGGSDTQYF	TGTGCCAGCAGTTACCGAAGGCTAGCGGGAGGTTCAGATACGCAGTATTTT
NA	TRBD2	TRBV10-3	TRBJ2-1	CATQSGNLYNEQFF	TGTGCCACCCAGAGCGGGAATCTATACAATGAGCAGTTCTTC
NA	NA	TRBV11-2	TRBJ2-1	CASRTGTFSYNEQFF	TGCGCCAGCAGGACCGGGACTTTCTCCTACAATGAGCAGTTCTTC
NA	NA	TRBV15	TRBJ1-2	CATSRDVGQNYGYTF	TGTGCCACCAGCAGAGATGTGGGCCAGAACTATGGCTACACCTTC
many	NA	TRBV11-3	TRBJ1-1	CASSSTSEAFF	TGTGCCAGCAGTTCTACATCAGAAGCTTTCTTT
NA	NA	TRBV4-3	TRBJ2-3	CASSQEWTDTQYF	TGCGCCAGCAGCCAAGAGTGGACAGATACGCAGTATTTT
NA	NA	TRBV7-8	TRBJ1-2	CASSLGRGTKVYGYTF	TGTGCCAGCAGCTTAGGTCGTGGGACAAAGGTCTATGGCTACACCTTC
few	NA	TRBV29-1	TRBJ1-3	CSVEGGKEDTIYF	TGCAGCGTTGAGGGGGGGAAAGAAGACACCATATATTTT
NA	NA	TRBV6-2/TRBV6-3	TRBJ1-5	CASSYSLFLYQPQHF	TGTGCCAGCAGTTACAGTCTCTTTCTCTATCAGCCCCAGCATTTT
NA	TRBD2	TRBV5-1	TRBJ2-1	CASTAGGRPFF	TGCGCCAGCACTGCGGGGGGAAGACCTTTCTTC
NA	NA	TRBV20-1	TRBJ1-2	CSARHDLNYGYTF	TGCAGTGCTAGGCACGATTTAAACTATGGCTACACCTTC
NA	NA	TRBV4-1	TRBJ2-7	CASSQLGKGSYEQYF	TGCGCCAGCAGCCAGCTGGGGAAGGGCTCCTACGAGCAGTACTTC
NA	NA	TRBV10-2	TRBJ1-4	CASTPGEKLFF	TGCGCCAGCACCCCAGGGGAAAAACTGTTTTTT
once	NA	TRBV4-1	TRBJ2-5	CASSQDLNEGETQYF	TGCGCCAGCAGCCAAGATTTGAACGAGGGTGAGACCCAGTACTTC
few	TRBD1	TRBV4-3	TRBJ1-1	CASSQGTGWNTEAFF	TGCGCCAGCAGCCAAGGGACAGGGTGGAACACTGAAGCTTTCTTT
few	NA	TRBV18	TRBJ2-7	CASSFSGTLYEQYF	TGTGCCAGCTCATTCTCCGGGACACTCTACGAGCAGTACTTC
NA	NA	TRBV7-9	TRBJ1-2	CASSLGPVGYGYTF	TGTGCCAGCAGCTTAGGGCCAGTGGGTTATGGCTACACCTTC
few	NA	TRBV12-3/TRBV12-4	TRBJ2-3	CASSLASGLTDTQYF	TGTGCCAGCAGTTTAGCGAGCGGCCTGACAGATACGCAGTATTTT
NA	NA	TRBV11-2	TRBJ2-7	CASSFRGLDYEQYF	TGTGCCAGCAGCTTCAGGGGACTCGACTACGAGCAGTACTTC
NA	TRBD1	TRBV20-1	TRBJ1-4	CSASRGQGEKLFF	TGCAGTGCTAGCAGGGGGCAGGGGGAAAAACTGTTTTTT
NA	NA	TRBV12-3/TRBV12-4	TRBJ2-7	CASSLTGYPYEQYF	TGTGCCAGCAGTTTAACAGGTTACCCCTACGAGCAGTACTTC
once	NA	TRBV12-3/TRBV12-4	TRBJ2-2	CASSLVGHGELFF	TGTGCCAGCAGTTTAGTTGGACACGGGGAGCTGTTTTTT
few	NA	TRBV10-3	TRBJ2-7	CAIGLQGRPTYEQYF	TGTGCCATCGGACTGCAAGGCCGACCCACCTACGAGCAGTACTTC
NA	NA	TRBV29-1	TRBJ2-5	CSVEDWTAEETQYF	TGCAGCGTTGAAGATTGGACAGCCGAAGAGACCCAGTACTTC
NA	NA	TRBV6-5	TRBJ2-7	CASSFVPAAHEQYF	TGTGCCAGCAGTTTTGTTCCCGCGGCTCACGAGCAGTACTTC
few	TRBD2	TRBV6-4	TRBJ2-7	CASSDRPAGGWSEQYF	TGTGCCAGCAGTGACCGCCCGGCGGGAGGGTGGTCCGAGCAGTACTTC
NA	NA	TRBV6-1	TRBJ2-5	CASKTQPLLGLETQYF	TGTGCCAGCAAAACCCAACCCCTTTTGGGTCTTGAGACCCAGTACTTC
few	TRBD1	TRBV29-1	TRBJ2-7	CSAGPQGARVYEQYF	TGCAGCGCCGGACCCCAGGGGGCGCGAGTGTACGAGCAGTACTTC
NA	NA	TRBV10-3	TRBJ2-7	CAIRDPGYEQYF	TGTGCCATCAGGGATCCAGGCTACGAGCAGTACTTC